The clone carrying this TCR beta chain has a handful of counts. One entry per CDR3 protein, called by TCRdb with MiXCR from the 5' RACE reads. The profile covers roughly 720,000 distinct CDR3 sequences, with about 20% appearing a single time and roughly 14% taken by the ten largest. These data belong to a study of identical twins. Trimming removed 6 bases from V and 0 bases from J, with 15 bases in between. This CDR3 is 15 amino acids long. Germline CDR1 is DFQATT and CDR2 is SNEGSKA (reference sequence). This same sample was also part of a study on T cells expressing NK-cell markers. This second study notes: A range of roughly 1.0-8% of CD8+ T cells consisted of dominant NKG2C+ clonotypes in several donors.

Specimen: PBMCs. The V call is TRBV20-1, the J call TRBJ2-1; TRBD1 is a possible D gene (6 bases). The TCR comes from a woman aged 18-29 years in good health. The CDR3 DNA follows: TGCAGTGCGTCCACAGGGATCACCTCCTACAATGAGCAGTTCTTC. It specifies CSASTGITSYNEQFF.